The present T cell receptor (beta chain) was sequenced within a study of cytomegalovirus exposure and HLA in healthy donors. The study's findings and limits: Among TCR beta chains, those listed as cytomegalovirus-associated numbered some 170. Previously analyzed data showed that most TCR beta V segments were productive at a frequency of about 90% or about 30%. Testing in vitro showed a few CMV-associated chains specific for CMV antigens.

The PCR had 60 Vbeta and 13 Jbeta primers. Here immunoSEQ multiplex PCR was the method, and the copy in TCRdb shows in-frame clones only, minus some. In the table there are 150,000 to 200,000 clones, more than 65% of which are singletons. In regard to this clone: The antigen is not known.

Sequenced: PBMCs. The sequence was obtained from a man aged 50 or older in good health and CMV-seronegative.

CDR3 in amino acids: CASSLNVEDQYF. Written as DNA, the CDR3 is TGTGCCAGCAGCTTAAATGTAGAGGACCAGTACTTC. The gene calls are TRBV13 and TRBJ2-5; D remains ambiguous. The CDR3 runs 12 residues. Germline values: CDR1 PRHDT, CDR2 FYEKMQ (reference sequence). Deletions cut 2 bases from V and 10 bases from J, with 11 bases between.